This T cell receptor beta chain was observed in a study of CD8 T cells in ankylosing spondylitis (dated by TCRdb to the late 2010s). For the wider study: T cell receptor beta repertoires were profiled in healthy donors and ankylosing spondylitis patients so that disease-linked TCR variants could be found. In total, the full study cohort was made up of 85 to 140 healthy donors and 25 ankylosing spondylitis patients. Peripheral blood samples were taken, and synovial fluid was additionally collected from ankylosing spondylitis patients.

The sample was run on an Illumina HiSeq 2500. Quantitative 5'-RACE with molecular barcodes was used to prepare TCR beta libraries. In the paper's pipeline: A new computational method based on a probabilistic model of VDJ rearrangement was used to identify disease-linked TCR variants. TCRdb redid the processing of the public reads, applying fastp at Q25 and MiXCR, and retained in-frame beta chains. Here each entry gathers all rows of one CDR3 protein and keeps the most common genes and DNA. The V and J calls and clone size come from TCRdb's table, not from the authors' own analysis. The sample has roughly 180,000 distinct CDR3 sequences on record, approximately 10% of them singletons. The top ten clones comprise almost 30% of the sample. This clonotype was seen repeatedly, ten times or more. What antigen it recognizes has not been identified. No clone much larger than this one lies a single base away; base qualities are absent.

The study at large found these results: The disease-linked clones showed a CD8+ phenotype and occurred at relatively low frequencies in peripheral blood. Blood from ankylosing spondylitis patients appeared to be characterized by a TCR beta motif composed of eight highly homologous amino acid variants. The disease-linked clones were reported as significantly enriched in matched synovial fluid samples from ankylosing spondylitis patients. Some motif variants were previously reported in synovial fluid and blood of reactive arthritis patients, suggesting common disease-initiation mechanisms.

V loses 2 bases of germline sequence and J loses 4 bases, and the interval between the two ends is 8 bases. CDR1 and CDR2, per the germline V gene, are SQVTM and ANQGSEA. CDR3 length: 12 amino acids, cysteine to phenylalanine. Solely the CDR3 DNA is kept, with 36 bases framed from the first base. Source material: blood, either unsorted or a sorted T cell fraction (not recorded which). The TCR originated in a male donor with ankylosing spondylitis or in good health (not recorded which). The rearrangement joined TRBV29-1 to TRBJ2-5; the D gene could be either TRBD1 or TRBD2, each agreeing at 5 bases. The CDR3 protein is CSVEQGAETQYF. The nucleotide sequence reads TGCAGCGTTGAACAGGGAGCAGAGACCCAGTACTTC. The full variable domain, completed from the reference TRBV29-1 and TRBJ2-5 proteins outside the CDR3, reads SAVISQKPSRDICQRGTSLTIQCQVDSQVTMMFWYRQQPGQSLTLIATANQGSEATYESGFVIDKFPISRPNLTFSTLTVSNMSPEDSSIYLCSVEQGAETQYFGPGTRLLVL.